The present TCR beta chain was sequenced within a study of HIV-infected patients and healthy controls (dated by TCRdb to 2014 to 2015). Library construction relied on 5' RACE. The listed sequencing device is Illumina MiSeq. TCRdb ran its own pipeline on the public reads, namely fastp trimming at Q25 and MiXCR clone calling, and kept in-frame beta chains. CDR3 protein sequences are deduplicated, and each keeps its most common genes and DNA. The sample profile shows tens of thousands of distinct CDR3 sequences; 16% of them were found once. The ten largest clones add up to approximately 5.2% of the sample. This clonotype has more than one count but fewer than ten. No cognate antigen has been identified for it. No per-base quality is available; no much larger clone lies one base away. Input material: CD4+ T cells from blood. This receptor was identified in a human donor in good health.

For the CDR3, the sequence is CASSPGRQGTEKLFF. The sequenced DNA: TGTGCCAGCTCACCGGGGCGGCAGGGGACTGAAAAACTGTTTTTT. This chain joins TRBV18 to TRBJ1-4, with TRBD1 tentatively as D gene (6 bases match). CDR1 and CDR2 are read off the germline V gene as KGHSH and LQKENI. The CDR3 numbers 15 residues from cysteine through phenylalanine. Of the read, only the CDR3 DNA is kept; its 45 bases are in frame from base 1. V lost 3 bases and J lost 7 bases; the stretch between them is 15 bases long.